These 8 T cell receptor beta chains originate from one sample sequenced in a study of blood T cell repertoires in COVID-19. Clones were read by immunoSEQ multiplex PCR, and TCRdb kept only the in-frame ones, dropping some. The repertoire holds about 310,000 clones, with 90% as singletons. Sequenced input: peripheral blood. The receptors derive from a middle-aged woman with COVID-19, enrolled during active disease.

V and J are TRBV3-1 (or the pseudogene TRBV3-2) and TRBJ1-1; possible D gene TRBD1, 5 bases. Trimming stripped 1 base from V and 4 bases from J, with 13 bases between. The V gene's germline CDR1 is LGHDT and CDR2 YNNKEL (reference sequence). CDR3 size: 15 residues. The CDR3 DNA reads as TGTGCCAGCAGCCAAGGGTGGGGGGATCGCACTGAAGCTTTCTTT. Protein product: CASSQGWGDRTEAFF.

This clone was detected only once. The chain uses TRBV5-1 and TRBJ2-7; 8 positions match TRBD2. V shed 4 bases and J 2 bases; nucleotides not matched to a gene: 8. CDR3 length: 15 residues. The germline CDR1 and CDR2 sequences are SGHRS and YFSETQ. CDR3 nucleotides: TGCGCCAGCAGCCCATCGGGAGGGGTAGCCTACGAGCAGTACTTC. This sequence encodes CASSPSGGVAYEQYF. Using reference TRBV5-1 and TRBJ2-7 for the parts outside the CDR3, the full variable domain is KAGVTQTPRYLIKTRGQQVTLSCSPISGHRSVSWYQQTPGQGLQFLFEYFSETQRNKGNFPGRFSGRQFSNSRSEMNVSTLELGDSALYLCASSPSGGVAYEQYFGPGTRLTVT.

The CDR3 loop reads CASSLAGPRGSSYNSPLHF. In nucleotides, the CDR3 is TGTGCCAGTAGTCTCGCCGGGCCTCGGGGTAGCTCCTATAATTCACCCCTCCACTTT. The V gene is TRBV19, the J gene TRBJ1-6, with D unclear. Germline CDR1 LNHDA, CDR2 SQIVND (reference sequence). The CDR3 has 19 amino acids. V dropped 5 bases and J dropped 0 bases, with 20 bases sitting between them. The entire variable domain, with the rest obtained from reference TRBV19 and TRBJ1-6, is as follows: DGGITQSPKYLFRKEGQNVTLSCEQNLNHDAMYWYRQDPGQGLRLIYYSQIVNDFQKGDIAEGYSVSREKKESFPLTVTSAQKNPTAFYLCASSLAGPRGSSYNSPLHFGNGTRLTVT.

V usage is TRBV15 and J usage is TRBJ1-2; a weak D match, TRBD1 (5 bases). The CDR3 loop spans 14 amino acids. CDR1 and CDR2 (germline): LNHNV, YYDKDF (reference sequence). The V end was cut by 6 bases, the J end by 6 bases, with 17 bases between. The CDR3 DNA reads TGTGCCACCAGTACGCCGGGGGGTTTGGATGGCTACACCTTC. Translation gives CATSTPGGLDGYTF.

The rearrangement links TRBV28 to TRBJ1-5; unclear D gene. The CDR3 has 12 residues. V was cut by 8 bases and J by 5 bases, with 10 bases left in between. Per germline, CDR1 MDHEN and CDR2 SYDVKM. DNA of the CDR3: TGTGCCAGCCTTTCCCTATATCAGCCCCAGCATTTT. Its protein is CASLSLYQPQHF.

The J gene is TRBJ1-5, the V gene TRBV6-6; no clear D gene. Per the germline V gene, CDR1 is MNHNY and CDR2 is SVGAGI (reference sequence). The CDR3 runs to 12 residues. The V end lost 6 bases, the J end lost 4 bases, and 7 bases lay between the germline ends. This CDR3 reads CASSEHNQPQHF. CDR3 DNA: TGTGCCAGCAGCGAGCATAATCAGCCCCAGCATTTT.

This clone was seen only a few times. This chain links TRBV10-3 with TRBJ1-6, with a possible D match to TRBD1 (6 bases). The germline V and J ends were trimmed by 5 bases and 8 bases, with 7 bases remaining between them. Germline values: CDR1 ENHRY, CDR2 SYGVKD. The CDR3 covers 12 residues. The CDR3 nucleotides read TGTGCCATCAGTCACAGGGATTCACCCCTCCACTTT. The encoded protein is CAISHRDSPLHF.

A single count supports this clone. The chain employs TRBV5-8 and TRBJ2-3; TRBD2 might be the D (6 bases). This CDR3 is 15 amino acids long. The germline CDR1 and CDR2 sequences are SGHTS and YDEGEE. Trimming took 3 bases from V and 4 from J, leaving 15 bases between them. The CDR3 bases are TGTGCCAGCAGCTCCCGAGGAGGGACGGCAGATACGCAGTATTTT. Its translation: CASSSRGGTADTQYF.